This TCR beta chain was observed in a study of blood T cell repertoires in COVID-19. TCRdb's copy holds only in-frame clones and misses some; the assay was immunoSEQ multiplex PCR. The profile shows 150,000 to 200,000 clones, over 90% of them singletons. In its sample, this clone was seen once. Recruited during active infection, patients (from Seattle) were subsequently followed longitudinally. Deletions cut 0 bases from V and 0 bases from J, with 15 bases between. This CDR3 is built from 17 residues. Germline V gives CDR1 SGHRS, CDR2 YFSETQ. The sequence derives from a woman in her sixties with COVID-19, enrolled during active disease. The chain has TRBV5-1 and TRBJ1-1, with unresolved D. The sequencing input was peripheral blood. The CDR3 loop is CASSLAASTRVNTEAFF. CDR3 coding DNA: TGCGCCAGCAGCTTGGCGGCCAGCACTCGGGTGAACACTGAAGCTTTCTTT.